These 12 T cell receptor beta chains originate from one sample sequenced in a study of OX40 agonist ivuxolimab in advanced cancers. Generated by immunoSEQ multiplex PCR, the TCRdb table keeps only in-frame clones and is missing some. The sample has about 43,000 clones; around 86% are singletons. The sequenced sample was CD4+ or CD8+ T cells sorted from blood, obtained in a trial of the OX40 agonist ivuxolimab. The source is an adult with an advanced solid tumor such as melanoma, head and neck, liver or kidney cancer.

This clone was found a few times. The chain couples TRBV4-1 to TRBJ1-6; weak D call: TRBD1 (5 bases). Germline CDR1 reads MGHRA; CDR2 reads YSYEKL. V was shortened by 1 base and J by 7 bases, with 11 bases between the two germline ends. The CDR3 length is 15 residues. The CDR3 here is CASSQVQGTNSPLHF. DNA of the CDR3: TGCGCCAGCAGCCAAGTTCAGGGAACGAATTCACCCCTCCACTTT.

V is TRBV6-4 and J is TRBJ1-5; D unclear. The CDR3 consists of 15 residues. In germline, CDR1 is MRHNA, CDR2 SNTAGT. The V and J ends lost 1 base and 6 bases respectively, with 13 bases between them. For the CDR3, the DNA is TGTGCCAGCAGTGACTTCGGAGGGCCCGGTCAGCCCCAGCATTTT. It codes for CASSDFGGPGQPQHF.

The CDR3 DNA is TGTGCCAGCAGCATCACCCCCGATCAGCCCCAGCATTTT. It yields the protein CASSITPDQPQHF. J is TRBJ1-5 and V is TRBV7-9; D is unresolved. V shed 5 bases and J shed 5 bases, with 10 bases lying between them. CDR1 SEHNR and CDR2 FQNEAQ come from the germline V gene (reference sequence). This CDR3 contains 13 residues.

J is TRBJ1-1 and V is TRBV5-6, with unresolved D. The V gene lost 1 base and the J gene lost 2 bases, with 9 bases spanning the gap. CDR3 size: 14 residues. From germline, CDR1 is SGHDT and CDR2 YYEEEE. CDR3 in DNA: TGTGCCAGCAGCTTGTACGGAAGTAACACTGAAGCTTTCTTT. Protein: CASSLYGSNTEAFF.

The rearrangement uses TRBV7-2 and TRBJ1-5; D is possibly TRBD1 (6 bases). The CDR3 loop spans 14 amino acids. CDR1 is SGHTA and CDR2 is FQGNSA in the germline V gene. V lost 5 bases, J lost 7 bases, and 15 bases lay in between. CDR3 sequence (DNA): TGTGCCAGCAGCCGGGGGGGCGAGCACCAGCCCCAGCATTTT. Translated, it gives CASSRGGEHQPQHF. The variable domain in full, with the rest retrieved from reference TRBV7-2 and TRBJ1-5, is GAGVSQSPSNKVTEKGKDVELRCDPISGHTALYWYRQSLGQGLEFLIYFQGNSAPDKSGLPSDRFSAERTGGSVSTLTIQRTQQEDSAVYLCASSRGGEHQPQHFGDGTRLSIL.

CDR3 DNA sequence: TGTGCCAGTAGTATTGGATTCAGGACGACTGAAGCTTTCTTT. The encoded protein is CASSIGFRTTEAFF. V and J are TRBV19 and TRBJ1-1, with D hard to call. Germline CDR1 is LNHDA and CDR2 is SQIVND (reference sequence). The length of the CDR3 is 14 residues. V was clipped by 3 bases and J by 5 bases, with 13 bases between them.

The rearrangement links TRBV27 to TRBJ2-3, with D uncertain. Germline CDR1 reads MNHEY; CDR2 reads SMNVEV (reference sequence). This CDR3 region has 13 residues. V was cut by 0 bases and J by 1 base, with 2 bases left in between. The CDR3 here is CASSLSGTDTQYF. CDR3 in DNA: TGTGCCAGCAGTTTATCCGGCACAGATACGCAGTATTTT.

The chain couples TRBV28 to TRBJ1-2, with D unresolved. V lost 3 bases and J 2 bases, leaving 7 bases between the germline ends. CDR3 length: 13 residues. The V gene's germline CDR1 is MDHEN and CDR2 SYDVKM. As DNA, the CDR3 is TGTGCCAGCAGTTTGAGCATGAACTATGGCTACACCTTC. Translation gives CASSLSMNYGYTF.

Here the CDR3 reads CASSLSGGLSNYGYTF. Here the CDR3 DNA reads TGTGCCAGCAGTTTATCGGGCGGCCTTTCTAACTATGGCTACACCTTC. The chain links TRBV27 to TRBJ1-2; D call uncertain. Trimming pared 0 bases from V and 0 bases from J, leaving 11 bases between. The CDR3 has 16 amino acids. Germline V gene sequence: CDR1 MNHEY, CDR2 SMNVEV (reference sequence).

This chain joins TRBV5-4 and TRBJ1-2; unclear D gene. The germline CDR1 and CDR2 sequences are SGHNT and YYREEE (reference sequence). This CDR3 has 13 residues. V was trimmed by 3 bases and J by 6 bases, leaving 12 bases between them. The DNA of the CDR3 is TGTGCCAGCAGCTCTGGAGGTAGGGATGGCTACACCTTC. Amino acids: CASSSGGRDGYTF.

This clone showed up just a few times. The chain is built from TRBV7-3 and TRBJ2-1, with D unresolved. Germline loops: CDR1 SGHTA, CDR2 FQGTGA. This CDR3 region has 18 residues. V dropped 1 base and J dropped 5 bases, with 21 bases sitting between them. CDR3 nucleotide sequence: TGTGCCAGCAGCTTAATGGTTAGCCCCCCGATCCAGGACAATGAGCAGTTCTTC. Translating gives CASSLMVSPPIQDNEQFF.

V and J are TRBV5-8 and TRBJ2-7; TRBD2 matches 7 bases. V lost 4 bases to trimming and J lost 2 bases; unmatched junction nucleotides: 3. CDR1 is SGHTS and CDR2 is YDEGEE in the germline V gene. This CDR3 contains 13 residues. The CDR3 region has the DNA TGTGCCAGCAGCGCCCGGGAGGCCTACGAGCAGTACTTC. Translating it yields CASSAREAYEQYF.